The rows below give T cell receptor beta chains drawn from one sample of a study of blood T cell repertoires in COVID-19. The assay was immunoSEQ multiplex PCR, and TCRdb's table has in-frame clones only and misses some. The sample records more than 200,000 clones, about nine tenths being singletons. Sequences were obtained from PBMCs or T cells enriched from blood (not recorded which). Receptors were obtained from a woman in her 30s with acute COVID-19. The CDR3 runs from the conserved cysteine through the conserved F or W. Each record gives: D gene, V gene, J gene, CDR3 protein. The D gene is left open where the match is weak.

TRBD2,TRBV24-1,TRBJ2-5,CATSAAGEETQYF
TRBD1,TRBV30,TRBJ1-2,CAWSGGQGGSGYTF
TRBD1,TRBV6-1,TRBJ2-2,CASSWGTGGTGELFF
TRBD1,TRBV2,TRBJ2-6,CASSEARQGLAGANVLTF
.,TRBV29-1,TRBJ1-3,CSVGSEAGNTIYF
.,TRBV28,TRBJ1-6,CASSFRQANSPLHF
.,TRBV5-1,TRBJ2-3,CASSLATDTQYF
.,TRBV18,TRBJ2-7,CASSPLGQSSYEQYF
TRBD1,TRBV5-1,TRBJ2-1,CASTGTGVHEQFF
.,TRBV29-1,TRBJ2-2,CSVVVGVTGELFF
TRBD1,TRBV28,TRBJ1-1,CASSTGQGLNTEAFF
.,TRBV7-6,TRBJ1-4,CASRGPGGEKLFF
TRBD2,TRBV7-3,TRBJ2-1,CASSPGRGGSSYNEQFF
.,TRBV28,TRBJ1-3,CASNPDRGNTIYF
.,TRBV6-5,TRBJ2-7,CASTSVAGERYEQYF
TRBD2,TRBV10-3,TRBJ2-3,CAISYSSGRGTDTQYF
.,TRBV12-3/TRBV12-4,TRBJ2-1,CASSGNEQFF
TRBD1,TRBV29-1,TRBJ2-1,CSAGLQGLYNEQFF
.,TRBV28,TRBJ2-2,CASSFSAIANTGELFF
.,TRBV28,TRBJ1-5,CASSLSGLPVQPQHF
TRBD2,TRBV3-1/TRBV3-2,TRBJ2-1,CASSPLLAVPYNEQFF
.,TRBV4-1,TRBJ1-6,CASSQEGQGETYNSPLHF
TRBD1,TRBV23-1,TRBJ1-6,CAPRGQGNNSPLHF
.,TRBV9,TRBJ2-1,CASSPRTFSSYNEQFF
.,TRBV21-1,TRBJ2-5,CASSKKGEREGLVVTQYF
TRBD1,TRBV7-8,TRBJ2-7,CASSPGQYYEQYF
TRBD1,TRBV28,TRBJ1-3,CASRGRQGFPGNTIYF
TRBD2,TRBV7-2,TRBJ2-7,CASSSNSGSGYEQYF
.,TRBV27,TRBJ2-1,CASSLGGWGINEQFF
TRBD1,TRBV2,TRBJ1-2,CASSEPGQVYGYTF
.,TRBV18,TRBJ1-1,CASSPGGGTQNTEAFF
TRBD2,TRBV15,TRBJ2-2,CATSRDLAGGHGELFF
TRBD1,TRBV7-9,TRBJ1-2,CASSSGVGTGGYTF
TRBD2,TRBV6-5,TRBJ2-1,CASSSYRELAGSEQFF
.,TRBV3-1/TRBV3-2,TRBJ2-7,CASSQAVSYEQYF